These 16 T cell receptor beta chains share one sample of origin, sequenced in a study of regulatory T cells in long-lasting Graves disease. Sample time point: newly diagnosed GD, antithyroid drugs for less than 3 months. RNA extracted from PBMCs served as the sequencing template. CDR3-region Arm-PCR and iRepertoire HTBI primers produced the TCR beta libraries. TCRdb analysed the multiplex PCR reads with MiXCR anew, one entry per CDR3 protein. The table includes a few hundred thousand distinct CDR3 sequences, around 16% detected once. The sample was also linked to a second study, of T cells in Graves' hyperthyroidism and ophthalmopathy.

The sample was peripheral blood mononuclear cells (PBMCs), taken at new diagnosis, from a patient treated with antithyroid drugs. All receptors derive from a woman aged 18-29 years with Graves disease.

The chain links TRBV7-9 to TRBJ2-7; 10 nucleotides match TRBD2. The CDR3 totals 13 residues. The germline CDR1 and CDR2 sequences are SEHNR and FQNEAQ (reference sequence). The V segment lost 8 bases and the J segment 1 base; nucleotides outside the gene matches: 2. CDR3 residues: CASEREGSYEQYF. DNA of the CDR3: TGTGCCAGCGAGCGGGAGGGATCCTACGAGCAGTACTTC.

This clonotype was counted many times. This chain links TRBV6-2 or TRBV6-3 with TRBJ2-7, with D tentatively TRBD1 or TRBD2 (6 bases each). The CDR3 has 15 amino acids. The germline V and J ends were trimmed by 5 bases and 7 bases, with 21 bases remaining between them. Per the germline V gene, CDR1 is MNHEY and CDR2 is SVGEGT. Here the CDR3 DNA reads TGTGCCAGCAGTGTTTTCGGGGGCAATCGATATGAGCAGTACTTC. Translated, it gives CASSVFGGNRYEQYF.

The chain is built from TRBV12-3 or TRBV12-4 and TRBJ1-3; a weak D match, TRBD1 (5 bases). V lost 4 bases, J lost 9 bases, and 16 bases lay in between. CDR3 length: 14 amino acids. Written as DNA, the CDR3 is TGTGCCAGCAGTTATGTCCCAGGGAGGGTCACCATATATTTT. Translated, it gives CASSYVPGRVTIYF.

This clonotype was observed at least ten times. The chain carries TRBV28 and TRBJ2-7; TRBD2 matches at 7 bases. Trimming removed 2 bases from V and 4 bases from J; junction bases left unmatched: 11. This CDR3 comprises 16 residues. The V gene's germline CDR1 is MDHEN and CDR2 SYDVKM. The CDR3 loop is CASSLGGGGTPYEQYF. Written as DNA, the CDR3 is TGTGCCAGCAGTTTAGGGGGGGGGGGTACTCCTTACGAGCAGTACTTC.

This clonotype was recorded many times. The V gene is TRBV2, the J gene TRBJ1-2; D is undetermined. V gave up 1 base and J gave up 0 bases, with 3 bases separating them. Per the germline V gene, CDR1 is SNHLY and CDR2 is FYNNEI. This CDR3 has 13 amino acids. In nucleotides, the CDR3 is TGTGCCAGCAGTGAAGATACTAACTATGGCTACACCTTC. Encoded protein: CASSEDTNYGYTF.

This clonotype was observed a handful of times. The chain couples TRBV19 to TRBJ1-2, with TRBD1 matching 7 bases. CDR1 is LNHDA, CDR2 SQIVND, per germline (reference sequence). Trimming cost V 5 bases and J 6 bases; bases outside gene matches: 6. This CDR3 region has 13 residues. The CDR3 DNA is TGTGCCAGTAGTCCCAGGGACAGAAATGGCTACACCTTC. It specifies CASSPRDRNGYTF. Supplemented by reference TRBV19 and TRBJ1-2, the full variable domain reads DGGITQSPKYLFRKEGQNVTLSCEQNLNHDAMYWYRQDPGQGLRLIYYSQIVNDFQKGDIAEGYSVSREKKESFPLTVTSAQKNPTAFYLCASSPRDRNGYTFGSGTRLTVV.

This clonotype has a count of ten or more. This rearrangement joins TRBV3-1 to TRBJ2-3; maybe TRBD1 (5 bases). V lost 1 base to trimming and J lost 3 bases, with 11 bases between them. CDR3 length: 15 residues. CDR1 LGHDT and CDR2 YNNKEL come from the germline V gene (reference sequence). CDR3 bases: TGTGCCAGCAGCCAAGTGACAGCATCGACAGATACGCAGTATTTT. It specifies CASSQVTASTDTQYF.

This clonotype has just a few counts. The chain has TRBV5-1 and TRBJ2-4; 8 bases map to TRBD1. There are 16 residues in the CDR3. In germline, CDR1 is SGHRS, CDR2 YFSETQ. With 4 bases clipped from V and 3 bases from J, the junction kept 9 bases outside the gene matches. CDR3 in amino acids: CASSNPGQGDKNIQYF. The CDR3 nucleotides are TGCGCCAGCAGCAACCCCGGACAGGGCGACAAAAACATTCAGTACTTC.

This clonotype was detected many times. The V call is TRBV3-1, the J call TRBJ1-1; unclear D gene. Germline lookup yields CDR1 LGHDT and CDR2 YNNKEL (reference sequence). V lost 4 bases and J 4 bases, leaving 16 bases between the germline ends. CDR3 length equals 15 residues. The CDR3 region is CASSLTVAAGTEAFF. Written as DNA, the CDR3 is TGTGCCAGCAGCCTAACCGTAGCGGCGGGCACTGAAGCTTTCTTT. The complete variable domain, with remaining parts taken from reference TRBV3-1 and TRBJ1-1, reads DTAVSQTPKYLVTQMGNDKSIKCEQNLGHDTMYWYKQDSKKFLKIMFSYNNKELIINETVPNRFSPKSPDKAHLNLHINSLELGDSAVYFCASSLTVAAGTEAFFGQGTRLTVV.

This clonotype was found many times. The CDR3 protein is CASSLMSPLAKNIQYF. In DNA form, the CDR3 reads TGTGCCAGCAGTTTAATGAGTCCGCTAGCCAAAAACATTCAGTACTTC. The V gene is TRBV12-3 or TRBV12-4, the J gene TRBJ2-4; D is uncertain. The CDR3 sequence is 16 residues long. Deletions cut 2 bases from V and 0 bases from J, with 11 bases between.

The chain joins TRBV7-2 to TRBJ1-4, with 7 bases matching TRBD1. V gave up 4 bases and J gave up 7 bases; unmatched junction bases: 6. The germline V gene encodes CDR1 SGHTA and CDR2 FQGNSA. CDR3 length equals 14 residues. CDR3 region: CASSSSRDSEKLFF. Here the CDR3 DNA reads TGTGCCAGCAGCTCATCCCGGGACAGTGAAAAACTGTTTTTT.

V gene TRBV5-1 combines with J gene TRBJ1-4; 9 bases match TRBD1. The CDR3 extends over 16 amino acids. Trimming at V came to 5 bases and at J to 0 bases, leaving 5 bases not matched to a gene. Germline CDR1 and CDR2: SGHRS and YFSETQ. The CDR3 DNA is TGCGCCAGCAGACCCAGGACAGGGGCAACTAATGAAAAACTGTTTTTT. Encoded protein: CASRPRTGATNEKLFF.

In its sample, this clonotype was seen many times. The J gene is TRBJ1-1, the V gene TRBV3-1; TRBD1 agrees at 7 bases. Germline values: CDR1 LGHDT, CDR2 YNNKEL (reference sequence). The CDR3 covers 15 residues. V was pared by 6 bases and J by 1 base, with 8 bases of the junction left unmatched. This chain's CDR3 is CASRHRGGRNTEAFF. The DNA for the CDR3 is TGTGCCAGCAGACACAGGGGAGGAAGGAACACTGAAGCTTTCTTT.

The chain is built from TRBV9 and TRBJ2-1; TRBD2 matches 12 bases. CDR3 length: 15 amino acids. V was clipped by 3 bases and J by 8 bases; unmatched bases: 6. The germline V gene encodes CDR1 SGDLS and CDR2 YYNGEE. CDR3 nucleotides: TGTGCCAGCAGCGGGGGGGGGACTAGCGGGTATGAGCAGTTCTTC. Translation: CASSGGGTSGYEQFF.

As for this clonotype: A far larger clone is one base from this, pointing to a likely read error. The CDR3 loop reads CASSPAGETLPHTGELLF. DNA for the CDR3: TGTGCCAGCAGCCCGGCCGGGGAGACATTACCCCACACCGGGGAGCTGCTTTTT. The chain joins TRBV12-3 or TRBV12-4 to TRBJ2-2; D perhaps matches TRBD2 (5 bases). The CDR3 runs 18 residues.

This clonotype has ten or more counts. The chain uses TRBV11-2 and TRBJ2-3; a weak D match, TRBD2 (5 bases). This CDR3 has 14 residues. V lost 5 bases to trimming and J lost 5 bases, with 14 bases between them. Per germline, CDR1 SGHAT and CDR2 FQNNGV. In DNA form, the CDR3 reads TGTGCCAGCAGCAACGTGGACTCAATAGATACGCAGTATTTT. This sequence encodes CASSNVDSIDTQYF.